A selection of T cell receptor beta chains follows, all from one sample in a study of radiation and T cells in renal cell carcinoma. The repertoire was sequenced with immunoSEQ multiplex PCR; TCRdb's copy has only in-frame clones and lacks some. The sample lists roughly 150,000 clones, roughly 87% occurring once. The sample consisted of blood, taken from a patient whose treatment included radiotherapy and nephrectomy. The receptors stem from a woman between 50 and 59 years old with renal cell carcinoma. The CDR3 runs from the conserved cysteine through the conserved F or W. Fields, in order: J gene, clone size, V gene, D gene, CDR3 protein, CDR3 DNA. D genes are given only for firm matches. The listing skips clone size in some rows; elsewhere it reads once, few, many or a size class.

>TRBJ2-5|NA|TRBV5-4|NA
CASSPPRGGSGEETQYF
TGTGCCAGCAGCCCACCCAGGGGGGGTAGCGGGGAAGAGACCCAGTACTTC
>TRBJ1-1|NA|TRBV9|TRBD1
CASSRTGGTEAFF
TGTGCCAGCAGCCGGACAGGGGGGACTGAAGCTTTCTTT
>TRBJ2-4|NA|TRBV19|NA
CASSTTGYAGIQYF
TGTGCCAGTAGTACAACAGGGTATGCGGGCATTCAGTACTTC
>TRBJ2-1|NA|TRBV5-4|TRBD1
CASSLYATGKGYEQFF
TGTGCCAGCAGCTTGTATGCGACAGGGAAGGGGTATGAGCAGTTCTTC
>TRBJ2-7|many|TRBV9|NA
CASSPRFEAYEQYF
TGTGCCAGCAGCCCTCGTTTCGAAGCCTACGAGCAGTACTTC
>TRBJ1-2|NA|TRBV6-1|TRBD1
CASSTTGTAYGYTF
TGTGCCAGCAGCACCACCGGGACAGCTTATGGCTACACCTTC
>TRBJ1-5|NA|TRBV2|TRBD1
CASSLTGFQPQHF
TGTGCCAGCAGTCTGACAGGGTTTCAGCCCCAGCATTTT
>TRBJ2-3|NA|TRBV10-3|NA
CAISEGAGNTDTQYF
TGTGCCATCAGTGAGGGGGCTGGCAACACAGATACGCAGTATTTT
>TRBJ1-2|NA|TRBV19|NA
CASSSPLDGYTF
TGTGCCAGTAGCTCCCCCCTCGATGGCTACACCTTC
>TRBJ1-1|once|TRBV7-8|TRBD1
CASSFGQVLNTEAFF
TGTGCCAGCAGCTTTGGACAGGTCTTGAACACTGAAGCTTTCTTT
>TRBJ2-3|NA|TRBV5-1|NA
CASSLVPGVSTDTQYF
TGCGCCAGCAGCTTGGTTCCGGGGGTAAGCACAGATACGCAGTATTTT
>TRBJ2-3|once|TRBV2|NA
CASSEELDTQYF
TGTGCCAGCAGTGAGGAGTTGGATACGCAGTATTTT
>TRBJ1-6|NA|TRBV5-8|TRBD1
CASSLVGTGDSPLHF
TGTGCCAGCAGCTTGGTGGGGACAGGAGATTCACCCCTCCACTTT
>TRBJ2-5|NA|TRBV27|NA
CASSPGTFQETQYF
TGTGCCAGCAGCCCCGGGACTTTCCAAGAGACCCAGTACTTC
>TRBJ2-2|NA|TRBV18|NA
CASSPGTGELFF
TGTGCCAGCTCGCCCGGGACCGGGGAGCTGTTTTTT
>TRBJ1-2|once|TRBV30|TRBD1
CAWSQGAYGYTF
TGTGCCTGGAGCCAGGGGGCCTATGGCTACACCTTC
>TRBJ1-1|NA|TRBV19|NA
CASTLGFTEAFF
TGTGCCAGTACCCTGGGATTCACTGAAGCTTTCTTT
>TRBJ1-3|NA|TRBV10-3|NA
CAISESGRSPGNTIYF
TGTGCCATCAGTGAGTCTGGGAGGAGTCCTGGAAACACCATATATTTT
>TRBJ1-6|NA|TRBV7-8|NA
CASTAFITVNNSPLHF
TGTGCCAGCACAGCTTTTATAACAGTCAATAATTCACCCCTCCACTTT
>TRBJ1-2|NA|TRBV7-8|NA
CASSLYGDNGYTF
TGTGCCAGCAGCCTCTACGGGGACAATGGCTACACCTTC
>TRBJ2-1|NA|TRBV6-1|NA
CASKETGKNEQFF
TGTGCCAGCAAAGAGACGGGCAAAAATGAGCAGTTCTTC
>TRBJ1-1|NA|TRBV6-6|NA
CASKFSTGAMNTEAFF
TGTGCCAGCAAGTTTTCGACCGGGGCAATGAACACTGAAGCTTTCTTT
>TRBJ1-1|NA|TRBV18|NA
CASSPNTGGTEAFF
TGTGCCAGCTCACCAAATACGGGGGGAACTGAAGCTTTCTTT
>TRBJ1-1|NA|TRBV18|TRBD1
CASSPDRTATEAFF
TGTGCCAGCTCACCGGACAGGACCGCCACTGAAGCTTTCTTT
>TRBJ2-5|NA|TRBV5-1|NA
CASTPPGIQETQYF
TGCGCCAGCACCCCCCCGGGGATCCAAGAGACCCAGTACTTC
>TRBJ2-1|NA|TRBV4-2|NA
CASSQDLRGEQFF
TGTGCCAGCAGCCAAGACTTGCGGGGTGAGCAGTTCTTC
>TRBJ1-3|NA|TRBV18|TRBD1
CASSPRRDSFESSGNTIYF
TGTGCCAGCTCACCACGTCGGGACAGCTTCGAGAGCTCTGGAAACACCATATATTTT
>TRBJ1-5|NA|TRBV19|TRBD1
CASSQQGTGGRQPQHF
TGTGCCAGTAGCCAGCAAGGGACAGGGGGACGCCAGCCCCAGCATTTT